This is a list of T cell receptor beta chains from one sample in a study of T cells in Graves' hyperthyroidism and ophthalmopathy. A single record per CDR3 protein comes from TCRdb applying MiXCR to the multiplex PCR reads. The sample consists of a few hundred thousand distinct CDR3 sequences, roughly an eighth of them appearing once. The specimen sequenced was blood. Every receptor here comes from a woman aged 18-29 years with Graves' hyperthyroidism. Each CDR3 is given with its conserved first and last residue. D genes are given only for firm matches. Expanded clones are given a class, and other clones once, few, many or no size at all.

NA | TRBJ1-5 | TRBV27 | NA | CASQISRIMGTGIHQPQHF | TGTGCCAGCCAAATATCGAGAATAATGGGCACAGGGATTCATCAGCCCCAGCATTTT
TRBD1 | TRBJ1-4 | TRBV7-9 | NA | CASSPGTGGEKLFF | TGTGCCAGCAGCCCCGGGACAGGGGGTGAAAAACTGTTTTTT
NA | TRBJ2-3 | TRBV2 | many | CASKLPGSDTQYF | TGTGCCAGCAAACTCCCTGGCTCAGATACGCAGTATTTT
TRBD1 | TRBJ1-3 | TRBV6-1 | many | CASRLQGSGNTIYF | TGTGCCAGCAGGCTACAGGGGTCTGGAAACACCATATATTTT
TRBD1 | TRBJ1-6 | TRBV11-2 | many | CASSLVTRDRESPLHF | TGTGCCAGCAGCTTAGTAACCCGGGACAGGGAGTCACCCCTCCACTTT
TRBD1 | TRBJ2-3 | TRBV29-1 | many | CSVKSGTASDTDTQYF | TGCAGCGTAAAATCCGGGACAGCGAGCGACACAGATACGCAGTATTTT
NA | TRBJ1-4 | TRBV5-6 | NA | CASSLAGVREKLFF | TGTGCCAGCAGCTTGGCGGGGGTGAGGGAAAAACTGTTTTTT
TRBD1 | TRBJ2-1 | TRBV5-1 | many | CASSNTGGSYNEQFF | TGCGCCAGCAGCAACACAGGGGGCTCCTACAATGAGCAGTTCTTC
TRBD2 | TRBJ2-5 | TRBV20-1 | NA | CSARGGRGTQYF | TGCAGTGCTAGGGGCGGGAGGGGGACCCAGTACTTC
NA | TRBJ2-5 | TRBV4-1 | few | CASSQDSRAGETQYF | TGCGCCAGCAGCCAAGATAGCAGGGCGGGAGAGACCCAGTACTTC
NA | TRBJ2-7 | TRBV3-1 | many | CASREGTRQYF | TGTGCCAGCAGGGAAGGGACTCGGCAGTACTTC
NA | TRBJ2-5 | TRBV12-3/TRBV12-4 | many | CASSYIAEQETQYF | TGTGCCAGCAGTTACATAGCGGAACAAGAGACCCAGTACTTC
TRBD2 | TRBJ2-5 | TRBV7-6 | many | CASSREAKTQYF | TGTGCCAGCAGCCGGGAGGCAAAGACCCAGTACTTC
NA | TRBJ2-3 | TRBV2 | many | CASSEEVGRTDTQYF | TGTGCCAGCAGTGAGGAGGTCGGGCGCACAGATACGCAGTATTTT
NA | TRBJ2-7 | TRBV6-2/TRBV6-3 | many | CASKGLETGYSYEQYF | TGTGCCAGCAAAGGGTTGGAGACAGGTTACTCCTACGAGCAGTACTTC
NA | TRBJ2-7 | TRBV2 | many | CASSVDFEQYF | TGTGCCAGCAGTGTCGATTTCGAGCAGTACTTC
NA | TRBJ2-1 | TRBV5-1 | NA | CASSPSWGGLNYNEQFF | TGCGCCAGCAGCCCCTCCTGGGGGGGCCTAAATTACAATGAGCAGTTCTTC